Following are 5 T cell receptor beta chains from one sample sequenced in a study of T cells in tuberculosis. Time point in this sample: new active TB diagnosis, blood taken before or within 7 days of starting treatment. TCRdb's copy holds only in-frame clones and misses some; the assay was immunoSEQ multiplex PCR. The sample includes about 38,000 clones, roughly 95% of them seen just once. Here the sequenced sample was PBMCs, taken at tuberculosis diagnosis. The receptors were sampled from an adult with tuberculosis.

The chain recombines TRBV19 with TRBJ2-2; TRBD2 is a possible D gene (5 bases). CDR3 length: 12 residues. Germline CDR1 reads LNHDA; CDR2 reads SQIVND (reference sequence). Trimming cost V 10 bases and J 5 bases, with 11 bases left between them. Here the CDR3 reads CATLTKTGELFF. CDR3 nucleotide sequence: TGTGCCACCCTGACTAAGACCGGGGAGCTGTTTTTT.

The chain employs TRBV5-1 and TRBJ2-1; 13 bases agree with TRBD2. The CDR3 has 15 residues. V shed 4 bases, J shed 6 bases, and the junction held 4 bases outside the gene matches. Germline CDR1 SGHRS, CDR2 YFSETQ. The CDR3 spells CASSGTSGGANEQFF. CDR3 coding DNA: TGCGCCAGCAGCGGAACTAGCGGGGGGGCCAATGAGCAGTTCTTC.

The V call is TRBV27, the J call TRBJ2-5, with 9 bases lining up with TRBD1. Germline V lookup: CDR1 MNHEY, CDR2 SMNVEV (reference sequence). V was pared by 5 bases and J by 4 bases, with 8 bases of the junction left unmatched. The CDR3 has 15 amino acids. CDR3 nucleotides: TGTGCCAGCAGTGACTACAGGGGGCGGAGAGAGACCCAGTACTTC. Protein: CASSDYRGRRETQYF.

This chain joins TRBV25-1 and TRBJ1-1; D perhaps matches TRBD1 (6 bases). The CDR3 has 15 amino acids. Germline lookup yields CDR1 MGHDK and CDR2 SYGVNS. V was shortened by 1 base and J by 4 bases, with 13 bases between the two germline ends. The CDR3 bases are TGTGCCAGCAGTGAATTAGGGGGAGGGAGCACTGAAGCTTTCTTT. Translated: CASSELGGGSTEAFF.

The chain links TRBV5-1 to TRBJ2-2; D is possibly TRBD1 (6 bases). The V end was cut by 4 bases, the J end by 3 bases, with 10 bases between. The germline CDR1 and CDR2 sequences are SGHRS and YFSETQ. The CDR3 is 14 amino acids. CDR3 coding DNA: TGCGCCAGCAGCGCCAGGGGAGACACCGGGGAGCTGTTTTTT. Its translation is CASSARGDTGELFF.